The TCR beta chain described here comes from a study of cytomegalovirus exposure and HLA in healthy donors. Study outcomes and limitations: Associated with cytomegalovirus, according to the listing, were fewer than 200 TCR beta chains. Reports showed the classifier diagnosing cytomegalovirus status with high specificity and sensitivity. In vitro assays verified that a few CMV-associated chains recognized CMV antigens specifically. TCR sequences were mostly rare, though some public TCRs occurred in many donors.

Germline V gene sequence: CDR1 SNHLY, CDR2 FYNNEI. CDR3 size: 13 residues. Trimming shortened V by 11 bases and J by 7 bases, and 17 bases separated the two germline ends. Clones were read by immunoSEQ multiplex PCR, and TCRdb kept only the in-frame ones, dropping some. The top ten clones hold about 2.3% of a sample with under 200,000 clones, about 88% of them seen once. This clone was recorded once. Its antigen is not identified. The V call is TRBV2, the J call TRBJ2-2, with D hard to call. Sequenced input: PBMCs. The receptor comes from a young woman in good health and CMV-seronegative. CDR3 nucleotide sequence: TGTGCCGGCCGCCTTACCAGTCACGGGGAGCTGTTTTTT. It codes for CAGRLTSHGELFF. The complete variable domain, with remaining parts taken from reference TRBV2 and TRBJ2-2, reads EPEVTQTPSHQVTQMGQEVILRCVPISNHLYFYWYRQILGQKVEFLVSFYNNEISEKSEIFDDQFSVERPDGSNFTLKIRSTKLEDSAMYFCAGRLTSHGELFFGEGSRLTVL.